A single sample gave rise to the 9 T cell receptor beta chains below, sequenced in a study of T cell responses to AZD1222 COVID-19 vaccine. Profiled with immunoSEQ multiplex PCR; TCRdb holds only in-frame clones, not every one. The sample has 99,000 or so clones; 89% are singletons. The sequencing here drew on peripheral blood, taken 28 days after the second AZD1222 dose. These receptors were taken from an adult who received the AZD1222 COVID-19 vaccine.

The V gene is TRBV10-3, the J gene TRBJ2-3; tentatively, D is TRBD1 or TRBD2 (5 bases each). Trimming shortened V by 3 bases and J by 0 bases, and 10 bases separated the two germline ends. The CDR3 sequence is 15 residues long. Germline lookup yields CDR1 ENHRY and CDR2 SYGVKD. DNA for the CDR3: TGTGCCATCAGTGAAGGCTGGGACAGCACAGATACGCAGTATTTT. This translates into CAISEGWDSTDTQYF.

V gene TRBV7-2 combines with J gene TRBJ2-2, with 8 bases that match TRBD2. The V gene's germline CDR1 is SGHTA and CDR2 FQGNSA. With 4 bases clipped from V and 0 bases from J, the junction kept 7 bases outside the gene matches. The CDR3 length is 17 residues. CDR3 coding DNA: TGTGCCAGCAGCTCCAGCGGGAGCGTTACGAACACCGGGGAGCTGTTTTTT. Translating gives CASSSSGSVTNTGELFF.

J is TRBJ1-1 and V is TRBV27; maybe TRBD1 (6 bases). The germline V gene has CDR1 MNHEY and CDR2 SMNVEV (reference sequence). V lost 4 bases to trimming and J lost 1 base, with 10 bases between them. The CDR3 covers 14 residues. The CDR3 protein is CASSWGAGNTEAFF. The CDR3 nucleotides are TGTGCCAGCAGTTGGGGGGCCGGGAACACTGAAGCTTTCTTT.

The chain has TRBV7-6 and TRBJ2-7; 11 nucleotides match TRBD2. J gave up 7 bases and V 1 base, and 9 bases lay outside the gene matches. The CDR3 loop spans 16 amino acids. CDR1 is SGHVS, CDR2 FNYEAQ, per germline. DNA of the CDR3: TGTGCCAGCAGCTTAGGTAGCGGGAGGGCATCGGTAGAGCAGTACTTC. It yields the protein CASSLGSGRASVEQYF.

The chain is built from TRBV28 and TRBJ1-2; no reliable D call. The germline gives CDR1 MDHEN, CDR2 SYDVKM. V shed 5 bases and J shed 7 bases, with 8 bases lying between them. This CDR3 comprises 11 residues. CDR3: CASSPNIGYTF. The CDR3 DNA reads as TGTGCCAGCAGTCCAAACATTGGCTACACCTTC.

This rearrangement joins TRBV11-2 to TRBJ1-5, with D hard to call. V was pared by 0 bases and J by 7 bases, with 7 bases between. This CDR3 contains 13 residues. Germline values: CDR1 SGHAT, CDR2 FQNNGV. CDR3 nucleotide sequence: TGTGCCAGCAGCTTAGATGGCGGGCAGCCCCAGCATTTT. This sequence encodes CASSLDGGQPQHF.

The rearrangement joins TRBV19 to TRBJ2-2, with D perhaps matching TRBD1 (6 bases). CDR1 is LNHDA, CDR2 SQIVND, per germline (reference sequence). V shed 7 bases and J shed 4 bases, with 16 bases lying between them. The CDR3 spans 15 residues. CDR3 loop: CASTHANRATGELFF. In DNA form, the CDR3 reads TGTGCCAGTACCCACGCCAACAGGGCCACCGGGGAGCTGTTTTTT.

The rearrangement joins TRBV28 to TRBJ1-5; D might be TRBD1 (5 bases). Germline lookup yields CDR1 MDHEN and CDR2 SYDVKM. Trimming took 7 bases from V and 6 from J, leaving 13 bases between them. The CDR3 sequence is 13 residues long. The CDR3: CASIKTAVQPQHF. In DNA form, the CDR3 reads TGTGCCAGCATTAAGACAGCAGTTCAGCCCCAGCATTTT.

The rearrangement uses TRBV18 and TRBJ1-1; D remains unclear. CDR3 size: 14 residues. V dropped 3 bases and J dropped 1 base, with 9 bases sitting between them. Germline CDR1 and CDR2: KGHSH and LQKENI. The CDR3 bases are TGTGCCAGCTCACCGTCATCTGGGAACACTGAAGCTTTCTTT. It translates to CASSPSSGNTEAFF.